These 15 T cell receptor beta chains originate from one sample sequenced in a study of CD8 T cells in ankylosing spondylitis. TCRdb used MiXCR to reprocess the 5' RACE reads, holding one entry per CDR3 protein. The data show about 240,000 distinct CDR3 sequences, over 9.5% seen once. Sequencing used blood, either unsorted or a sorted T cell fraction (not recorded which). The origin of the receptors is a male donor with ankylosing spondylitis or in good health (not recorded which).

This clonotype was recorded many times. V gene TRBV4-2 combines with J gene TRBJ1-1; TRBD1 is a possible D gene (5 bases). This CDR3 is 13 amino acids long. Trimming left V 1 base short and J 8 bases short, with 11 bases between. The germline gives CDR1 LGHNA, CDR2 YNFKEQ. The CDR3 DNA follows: TGTGCCAGCAGCCAAGGAGGGGAGGGCGAAGCTTTCTTT. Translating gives CASSQGGEGEAFF.

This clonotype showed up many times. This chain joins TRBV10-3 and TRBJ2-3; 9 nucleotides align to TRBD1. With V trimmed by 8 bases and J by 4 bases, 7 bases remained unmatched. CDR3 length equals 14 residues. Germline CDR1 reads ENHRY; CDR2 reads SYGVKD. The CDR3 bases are TGTGCCATCGGGACAGGGCGGACTTCAGATACGCAGTATTTT. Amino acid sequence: CAIGTGRTSDTQYF.

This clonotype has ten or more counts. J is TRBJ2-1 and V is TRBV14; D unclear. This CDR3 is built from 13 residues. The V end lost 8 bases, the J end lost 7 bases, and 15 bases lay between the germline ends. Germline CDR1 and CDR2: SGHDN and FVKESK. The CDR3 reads CASGPGPWNEQFF. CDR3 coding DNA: TGTGCCAGCGGGCCGGGCCCCTGGAATGAGCAGTTCTTC.

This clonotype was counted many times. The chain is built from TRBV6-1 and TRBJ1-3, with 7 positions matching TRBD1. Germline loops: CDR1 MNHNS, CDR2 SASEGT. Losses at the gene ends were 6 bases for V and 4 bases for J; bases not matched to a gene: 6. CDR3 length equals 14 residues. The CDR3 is CASREQGRGNTIYF. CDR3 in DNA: TGTGCCAGCAGAGAACAGGGGAGAGGAAACACCATATATTTT.

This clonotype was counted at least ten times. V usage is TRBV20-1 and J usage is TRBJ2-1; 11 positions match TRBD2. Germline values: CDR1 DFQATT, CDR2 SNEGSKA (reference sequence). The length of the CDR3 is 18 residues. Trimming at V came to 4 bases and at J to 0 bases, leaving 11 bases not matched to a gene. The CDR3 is CSAILAGGFKSSYNEQFF. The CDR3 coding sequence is TGCAGTGCTATCCTAGCGGGGGGCTTTAAGAGCTCCTACAATGAGCAGTTCTTC.

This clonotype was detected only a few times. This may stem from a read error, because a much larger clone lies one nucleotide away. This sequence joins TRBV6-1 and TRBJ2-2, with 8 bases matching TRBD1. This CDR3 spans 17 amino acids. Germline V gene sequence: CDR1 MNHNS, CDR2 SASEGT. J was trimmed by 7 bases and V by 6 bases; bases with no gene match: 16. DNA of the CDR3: TGTGCCAGCAGCCCCTCCCCGGGACAGGCGGCAATCGGGGAGCTGTTTTTT. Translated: CASSPSPGQAAIGELFF.

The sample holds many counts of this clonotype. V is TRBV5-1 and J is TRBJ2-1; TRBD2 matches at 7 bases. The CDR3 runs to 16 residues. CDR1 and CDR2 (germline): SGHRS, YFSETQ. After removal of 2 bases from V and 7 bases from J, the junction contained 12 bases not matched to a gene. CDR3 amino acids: CASSFSGGVGLNEQFF. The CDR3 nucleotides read TGCGCCAGCAGCTTCAGTGGGGGGGTAGGGCTAAATGAGCAGTTCTTC.

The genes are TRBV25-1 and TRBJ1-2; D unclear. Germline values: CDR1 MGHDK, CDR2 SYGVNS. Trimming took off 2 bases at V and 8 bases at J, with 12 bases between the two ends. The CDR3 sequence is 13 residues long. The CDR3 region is CASSEMSTTGYTF. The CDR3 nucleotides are TGTGCCAGCAGTGAAATGTCTACGACCGGCTACACCTTC.

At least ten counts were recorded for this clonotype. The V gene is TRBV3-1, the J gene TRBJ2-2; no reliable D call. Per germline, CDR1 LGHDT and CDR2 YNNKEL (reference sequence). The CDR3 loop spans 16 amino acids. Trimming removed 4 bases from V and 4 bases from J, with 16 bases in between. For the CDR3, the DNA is TGTGCCAGCAGCCCCATGGGTCCCCTGGGCACCGGGGAGCTGTTTTTT. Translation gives CASSPMGPLGTGELFF.

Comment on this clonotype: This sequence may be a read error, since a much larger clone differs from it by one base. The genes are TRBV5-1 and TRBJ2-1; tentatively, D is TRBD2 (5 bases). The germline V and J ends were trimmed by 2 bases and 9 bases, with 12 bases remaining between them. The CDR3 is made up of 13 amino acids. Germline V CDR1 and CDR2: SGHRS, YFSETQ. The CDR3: CASSLAKGVEQFF. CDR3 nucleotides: TGCGCCAGCAGCTTAGCGAAGGGAGTTGAGCAGTTCTTC. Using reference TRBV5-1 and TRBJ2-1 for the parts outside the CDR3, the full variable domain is KAGVTQTPRYLIKTRGQQVTLSCSPISGHRSVSWYQQTPGQGLQFLFEYFSETQRNKGNFPGRFSGRQFSNSRSEMNVSTLELGDSALYLCASSLAKGVEQFFGPGTRLTVL.

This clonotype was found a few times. The CDR3, as DNA: TGTGCCAGCAGCCGGACTAGTTTCGAGCAGTACTTC. Its protein is CASSRTSFEQYF. The chain carries TRBV7-9 and TRBJ2-7; TRBD2 matches 7 bases. The V and J ends lost 5 bases and 6 bases, in that order; junction bases with no gene match: 4. This CDR3 region has 12 residues. The germline gives CDR1 SEHNR, CDR2 FQNEAQ (reference sequence).

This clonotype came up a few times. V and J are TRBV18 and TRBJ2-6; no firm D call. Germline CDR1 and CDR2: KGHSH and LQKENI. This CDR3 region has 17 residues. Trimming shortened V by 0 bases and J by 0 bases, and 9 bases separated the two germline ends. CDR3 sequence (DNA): TGTGCCAGCTCACCACCGTTCCCTAGCTCTGGGGCCAACGTCCTGACTTTC. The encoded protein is CASSPPFPSSGANVLTF.

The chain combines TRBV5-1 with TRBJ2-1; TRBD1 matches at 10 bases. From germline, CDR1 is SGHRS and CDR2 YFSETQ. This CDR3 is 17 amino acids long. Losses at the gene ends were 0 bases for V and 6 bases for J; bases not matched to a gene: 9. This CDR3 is CASSLGDRGRGANEQFF. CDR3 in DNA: TGCGCCAGCAGCTTGGGGGACAGGGGCCGAGGGGCCAATGAGCAGTTCTTC.

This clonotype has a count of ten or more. CDR3: CAWSDYRDGYTF. The CDR3 DNA sequence: TGTGCCTGGAGTGACTACAGGGACGGCTACACCTTC. The rearrangement joins TRBV30 to TRBJ1-2, with a possible D match to TRBD1 (6 bases). Germline CDR1 reads GTSNPN; CDR2 reads SVGIG (reference sequence). V was clipped by 1 base and J by 8 bases, with 11 bases between them. The CDR3 contains 12 residues.

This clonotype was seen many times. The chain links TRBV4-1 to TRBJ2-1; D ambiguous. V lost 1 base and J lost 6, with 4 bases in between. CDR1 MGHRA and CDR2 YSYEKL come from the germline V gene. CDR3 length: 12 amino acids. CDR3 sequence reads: CASSQGRNEQFF. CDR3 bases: TGCGCCAGCAGCCAAGGACGCAATGAGCAGTTCTTC.